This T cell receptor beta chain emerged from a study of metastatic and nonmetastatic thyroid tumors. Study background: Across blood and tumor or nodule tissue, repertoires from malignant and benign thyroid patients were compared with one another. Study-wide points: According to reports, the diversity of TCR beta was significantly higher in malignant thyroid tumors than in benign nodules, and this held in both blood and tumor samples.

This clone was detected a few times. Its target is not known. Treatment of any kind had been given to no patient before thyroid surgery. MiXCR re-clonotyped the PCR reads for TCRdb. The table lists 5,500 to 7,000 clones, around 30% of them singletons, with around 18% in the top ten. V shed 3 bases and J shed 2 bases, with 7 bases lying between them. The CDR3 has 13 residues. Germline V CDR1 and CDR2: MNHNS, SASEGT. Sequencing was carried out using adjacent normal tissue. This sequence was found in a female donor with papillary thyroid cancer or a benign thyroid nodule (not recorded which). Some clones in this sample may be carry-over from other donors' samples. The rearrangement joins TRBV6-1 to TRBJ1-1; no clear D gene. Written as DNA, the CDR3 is TGTGCCAGCAGTGATTTGACCAACACTGAAGCTTTCTTT. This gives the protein CASSDLTNTEAFF.